The text below deals with one T cell receptor beta chain. Its target is not known. The sample belongs to a study of cytomegalovirus exposure and HLA in healthy donors. Primers: 60 Vbeta forward and 13 Jbeta reverse. Clones were sequenced by immunoSEQ multiplex PCR, and TCRdb holds only the in-frame ones, with some missing. The table records some 150,000 clones, roughly 78% of them present only once. This CDR3 contains 13 residues. The V gene lost 3 bases and the J gene lost 2 bases, with 7 bases spanning the gap. In germline, CDR1 is LNHNV, CDR2 YYDKDF (reference sequence). Study-wide results and limits: Productive status was seen about 87% or about 30% of the time for most TCR beta V segments in an earlier analysis. TCR beta chain V- and J-gene trimming was linked, in a later analysis, to a missense variant in DCLRE1C. Evidence from a later analysis indicated that most CMV-associated TCR beta chains looked HLA-restricted.

These donors counted as nominally healthy when sampled, but unrecorded immune exposures were likely. The receptor comes from a man aged 40-55 years in good health and CMV-seropositive. Sequenced material: PBMCs. The chain joins TRBV15 to TRBJ2-5; perhaps TRBD2 as D (5 bases). As DNA, the CDR3 is TGTGCCACCAGCAGCGGACTGCAAGAGACCCAGTACTTC. Encoded protein: CATSSGLQETQYF.